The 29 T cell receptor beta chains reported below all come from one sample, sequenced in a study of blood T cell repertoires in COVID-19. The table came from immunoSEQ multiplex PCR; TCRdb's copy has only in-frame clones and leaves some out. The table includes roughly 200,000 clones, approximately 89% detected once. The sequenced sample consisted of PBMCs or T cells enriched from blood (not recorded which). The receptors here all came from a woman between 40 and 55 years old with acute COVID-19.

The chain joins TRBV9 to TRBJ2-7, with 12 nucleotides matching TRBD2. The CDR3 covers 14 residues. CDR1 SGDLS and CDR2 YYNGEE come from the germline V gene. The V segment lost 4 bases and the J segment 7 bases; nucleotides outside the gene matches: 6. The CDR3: CASSPRLAGVEQYF. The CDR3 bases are TGTGCCAGCAGCCCCAGACTAGCGGGAGTTGAGCAGTACTTC.

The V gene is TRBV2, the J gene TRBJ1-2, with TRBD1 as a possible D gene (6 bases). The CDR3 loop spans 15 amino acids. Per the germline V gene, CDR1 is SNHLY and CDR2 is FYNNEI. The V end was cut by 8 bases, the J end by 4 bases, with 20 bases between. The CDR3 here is CASLFSGAELYGYTF. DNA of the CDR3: TGTGCCAGCCTATTCTCAGGGGCTGAACTCTATGGCTACACCTTC.

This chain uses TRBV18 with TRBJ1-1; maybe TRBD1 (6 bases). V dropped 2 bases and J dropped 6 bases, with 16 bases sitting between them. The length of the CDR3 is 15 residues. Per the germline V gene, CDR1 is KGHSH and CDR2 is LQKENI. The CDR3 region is CASSPDQGYRAEAFF. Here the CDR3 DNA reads TGTGCCAGCTCACCAGACCAGGGGTATCGGGCTGAAGCTTTCTTT.

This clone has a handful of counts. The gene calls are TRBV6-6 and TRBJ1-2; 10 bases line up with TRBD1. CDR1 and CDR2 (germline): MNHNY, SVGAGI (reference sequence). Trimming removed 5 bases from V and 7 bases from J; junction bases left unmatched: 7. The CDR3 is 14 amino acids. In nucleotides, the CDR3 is TGTGCCAGCAGTCGACAGGGGGCGCAACCTGGCTACACCTTC. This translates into CASSRQGAQPGYTF.

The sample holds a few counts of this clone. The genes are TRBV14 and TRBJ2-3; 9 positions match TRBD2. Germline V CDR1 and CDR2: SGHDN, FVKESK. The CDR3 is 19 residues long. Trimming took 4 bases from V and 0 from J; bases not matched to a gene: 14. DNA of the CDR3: TGTGCCAGCAGCCGATCCTGGGGTAGCGGGAGACCCAGCACAGATACGCAGTATTTT. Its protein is CASSRSWGSGRPSTDTQYF.

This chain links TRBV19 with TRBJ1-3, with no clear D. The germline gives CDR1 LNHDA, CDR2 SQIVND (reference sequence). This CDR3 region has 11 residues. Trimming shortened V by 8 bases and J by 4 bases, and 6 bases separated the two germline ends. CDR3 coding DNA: TGTGCCAGTCTCGGGGGAAACACCATATATTTT. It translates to CASLGGNTIYF.

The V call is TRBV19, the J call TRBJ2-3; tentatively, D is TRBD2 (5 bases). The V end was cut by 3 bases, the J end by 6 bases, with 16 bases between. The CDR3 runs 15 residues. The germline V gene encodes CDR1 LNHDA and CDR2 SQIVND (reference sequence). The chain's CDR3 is CASSMVLAQGDTQYF. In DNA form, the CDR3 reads TGTGCCAGTAGTATGGTCCTAGCCCAAGGGGATACGCAGTATTTT.

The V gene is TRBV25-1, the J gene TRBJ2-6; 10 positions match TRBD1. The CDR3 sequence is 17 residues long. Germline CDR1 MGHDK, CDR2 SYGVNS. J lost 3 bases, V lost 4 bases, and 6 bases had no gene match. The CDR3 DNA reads TGTGCCAGCAGTGCAGACAGGGGGCAATATGGGGCCAACGTCCTGACTTTC. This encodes CASSADRGQYGANVLTF.

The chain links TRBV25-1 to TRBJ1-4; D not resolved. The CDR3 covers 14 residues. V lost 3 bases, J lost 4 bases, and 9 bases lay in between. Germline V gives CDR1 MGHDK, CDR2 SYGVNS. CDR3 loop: CASSEYTDNEKLFF. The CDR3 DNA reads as TGTGCCAGCAGTGAGTACACCGATAATGAAAAACTGTTTTTT.

CDR3 nucleotide sequence: TGTGCCAGTAGTCTGGCAGGGGGAAACATTCAGTACTTC. As protein: CASSLAGGNIQYF. The chain recombines TRBV19 with TRBJ2-4; 7 nucleotides line up with TRBD1. Trimming removed 5 bases from V and 6 bases from J; junction bases left unmatched: 4. Looked up from germline, CDR1 is LNHDA and CDR2 is SQIVND (reference sequence). The CDR3 loop spans 13 amino acids.

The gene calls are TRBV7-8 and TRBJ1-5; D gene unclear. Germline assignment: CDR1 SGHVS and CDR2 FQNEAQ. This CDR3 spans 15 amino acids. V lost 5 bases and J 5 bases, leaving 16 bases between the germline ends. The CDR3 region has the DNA TGTGCCAGCAGCCCCCGGGGTGTAGGAGATCAGCCCCAGCATTTT. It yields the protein CASSPRGVGDQPQHF. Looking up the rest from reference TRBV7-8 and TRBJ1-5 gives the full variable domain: GAGVSQSPRYKVAKRGQDVALRCDPISGHVSLFWYQQALGQGPEFLTYFQNEAQLDKSGLPSDRFFAERPEGSVSTLKIQRTQQEDSAVYLCASSPRGVGDQPQHFGDGTRLSIL.

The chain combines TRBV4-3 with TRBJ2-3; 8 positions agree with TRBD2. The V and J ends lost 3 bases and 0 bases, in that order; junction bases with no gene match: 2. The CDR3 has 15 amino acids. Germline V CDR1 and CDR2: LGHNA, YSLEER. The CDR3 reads CASSHTSGSTDTQYF. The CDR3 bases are TGCGCCAGCAGCCACACTAGCGGAAGCACAGATACGCAGTATTTT.

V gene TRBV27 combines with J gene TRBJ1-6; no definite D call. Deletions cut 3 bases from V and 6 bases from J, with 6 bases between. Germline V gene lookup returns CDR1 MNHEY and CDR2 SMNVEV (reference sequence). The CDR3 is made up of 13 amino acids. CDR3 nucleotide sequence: TGTGCCAGCAGTTTTAGTCCTAATTCACCCCTCCACTTT. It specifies CASSFSPNSPLHF.

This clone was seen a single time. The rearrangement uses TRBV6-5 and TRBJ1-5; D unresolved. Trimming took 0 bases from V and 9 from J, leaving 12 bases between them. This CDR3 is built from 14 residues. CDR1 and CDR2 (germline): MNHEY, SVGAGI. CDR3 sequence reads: CASSYSEGFRPQHF. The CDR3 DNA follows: TGTGCCAGCAGTTACTCGGAGGGATTCCGGCCCCAGCATTTT.

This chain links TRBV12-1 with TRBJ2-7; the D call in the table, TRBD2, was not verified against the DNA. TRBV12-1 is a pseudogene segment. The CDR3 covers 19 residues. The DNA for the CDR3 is TGTGCCAGCAGCCAAGAGCGGGGGGCGCCGCCGCCGATTTCCTACGAGCAGTACTTC. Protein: CASSQERGAPPPISYEQYF.

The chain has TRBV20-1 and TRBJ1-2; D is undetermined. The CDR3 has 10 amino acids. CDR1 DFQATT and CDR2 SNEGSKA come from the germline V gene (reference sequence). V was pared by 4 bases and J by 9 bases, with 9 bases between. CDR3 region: CSATLESYTF. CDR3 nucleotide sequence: TGCAGTGCTACTCTAGAGAGCTACACCTTC.

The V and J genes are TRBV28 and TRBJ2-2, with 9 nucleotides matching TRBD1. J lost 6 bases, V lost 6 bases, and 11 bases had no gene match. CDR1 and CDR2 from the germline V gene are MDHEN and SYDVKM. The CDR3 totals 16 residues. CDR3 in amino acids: CASSLPRDRVSGELFF. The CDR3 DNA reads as TGTGCCAGCAGCTTACCCCGGGACAGGGTCTCCGGGGAGCTGTTTTTT.

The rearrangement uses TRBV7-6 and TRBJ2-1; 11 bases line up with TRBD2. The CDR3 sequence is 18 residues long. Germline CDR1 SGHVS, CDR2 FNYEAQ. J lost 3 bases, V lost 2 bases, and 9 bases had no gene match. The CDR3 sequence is CASSLTSGSGSFYNEQFF. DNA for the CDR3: TGTGCCAGCAGCTTAACTAGCGGGAGTGGAAGTTTCTACAATGAGCAGTTCTTC.

The CDR3 is CASSARDRLREKLFF. The CDR3 DNA is TGTGCCAGTAGTGCACGGGACAGGCTGAGGGAAAAACTGTTTTTT. The chain has TRBV19 and TRBJ1-4; 8 bases are shared with TRBD1. Germline lookup yields CDR1 LNHDA and CDR2 SQIVND (reference sequence). The CDR3 length is 15 residues. The junction had 10 bases not matched to a gene; V was cut back by 5 bases and J by 8 bases.

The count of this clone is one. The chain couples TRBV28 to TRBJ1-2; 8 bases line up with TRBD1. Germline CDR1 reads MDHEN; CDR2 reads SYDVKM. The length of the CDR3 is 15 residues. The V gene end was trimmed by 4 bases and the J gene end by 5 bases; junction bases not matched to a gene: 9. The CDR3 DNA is TGTGCCAGCAGTTCCACCCGGGACAGGCTATATGGCTACACCTTC. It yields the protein CASSSTRDRLYGYTF.

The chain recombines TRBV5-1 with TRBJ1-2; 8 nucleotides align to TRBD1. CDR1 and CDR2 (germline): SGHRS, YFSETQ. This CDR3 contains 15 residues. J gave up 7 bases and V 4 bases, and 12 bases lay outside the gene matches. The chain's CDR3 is CASSDFGTGSSGYTF. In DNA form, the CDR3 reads TGCGCCAGCAGCGACTTTGGGACAGGATCAAGTGGCTACACCTTC.

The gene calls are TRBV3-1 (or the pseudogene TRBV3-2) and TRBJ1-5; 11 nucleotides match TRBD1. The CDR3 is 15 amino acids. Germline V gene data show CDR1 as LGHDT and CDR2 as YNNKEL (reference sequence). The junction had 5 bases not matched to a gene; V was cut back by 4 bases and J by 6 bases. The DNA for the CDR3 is TGTGCCAGCAGCCCAGGGACAGGGGGAAGTCAGCCCCAGCATTTT. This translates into CASSPGTGGSQPQHF.

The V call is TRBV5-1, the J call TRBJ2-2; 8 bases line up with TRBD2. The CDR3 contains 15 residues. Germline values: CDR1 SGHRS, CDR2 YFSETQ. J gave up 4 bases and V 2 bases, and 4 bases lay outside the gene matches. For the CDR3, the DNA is TGCGCCAGCAGCTTCGGGAGGGCCGGCACCGGGGAGCTGTTTTTT. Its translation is CASSFGRAGTGELFF. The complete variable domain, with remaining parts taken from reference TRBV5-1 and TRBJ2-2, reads KAGVTQTPRYLIKTRGQQVTLSCSPISGHRSVSWYQQTPGQGLQFLFEYFSETQRNKGNFPGRFSGRQFSNSRSEMNVSTLELGDSALYLCASSFGRAGTGELFFGEGSRLTVL.

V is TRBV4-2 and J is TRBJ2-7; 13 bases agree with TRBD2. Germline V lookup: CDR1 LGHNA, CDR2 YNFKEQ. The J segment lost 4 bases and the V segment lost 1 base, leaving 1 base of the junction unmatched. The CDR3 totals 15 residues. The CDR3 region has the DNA TGTGCCAGCAGCCAAGGACTAGCGGGGGGTTACGAGCAGTACTTC. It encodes CASSQGLAGGYEQYF.

In DNA, the CDR3 is TGTGCCAGCAGCCCGAGCCCGACAGGAAGCGGGGAGCTGTTTTTT. It yields the protein CASSPSPTGSGELFF. The chain carries TRBV11-3 and TRBJ2-2, with D perhaps matching TRBD1 (6 bases). The germline V gene encodes CDR1 SGHNT and CDR2 YENEEA. V lost 5 bases, J lost 7 bases, and 17 bases lay in between. This CDR3 is 15 amino acids long. The full variable domain, in which reference TRBV11-3 and TRBJ2-2 provide the parts outside the CDR3, is EAGVVQSPRYKIIEKKQPVAFWCNPISGHNTLYWYLQNLGQGPELLIRYENEEAVDDSQLPKDRFSAERLKGVDSTLKIQPAELGDSAVYLCASSPSPTGSGELFFGEGSRLTVL.

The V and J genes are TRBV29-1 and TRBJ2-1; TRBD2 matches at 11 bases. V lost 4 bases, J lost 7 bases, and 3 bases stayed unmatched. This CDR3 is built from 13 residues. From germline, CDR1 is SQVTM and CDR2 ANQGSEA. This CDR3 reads CSVGLAGSNEQFF. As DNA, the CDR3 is TGCAGCGTTGGACTAGCGGGGTCTAATGAGCAGTTCTTC.

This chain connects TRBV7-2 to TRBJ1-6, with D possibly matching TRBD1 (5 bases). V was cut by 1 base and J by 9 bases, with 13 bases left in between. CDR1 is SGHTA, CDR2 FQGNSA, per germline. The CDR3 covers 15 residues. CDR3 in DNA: TGTGCCAGCAGCTTAGTCGTGGGGCTGGGTTCACCCCTCCACTTT. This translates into CASSLVVGLGSPLHF.

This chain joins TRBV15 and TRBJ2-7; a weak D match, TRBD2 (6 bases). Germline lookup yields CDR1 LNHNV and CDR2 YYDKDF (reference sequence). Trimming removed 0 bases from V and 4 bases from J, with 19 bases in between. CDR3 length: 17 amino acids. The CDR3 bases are TGTGCCACCAGCAGAGATCGGGGTCAGGCGGGGTGGTACGAGCAGTACTTC. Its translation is CATSRDRGQAGWYEQYF.

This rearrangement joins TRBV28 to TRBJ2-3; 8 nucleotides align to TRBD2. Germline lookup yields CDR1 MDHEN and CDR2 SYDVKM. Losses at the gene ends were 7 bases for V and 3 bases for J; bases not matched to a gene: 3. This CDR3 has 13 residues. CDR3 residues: CASNGGATDTQYF. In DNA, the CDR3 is TGTGCCAGCAACGGGGGGGCAACAGATACGCAGTATTTT.